The 17 T cell receptor beta chains below come from one sample, sequenced in a study of cytomegalovirus exposure and HLA in healthy donors. TCRdb's copy holds only in-frame clones and misses some; the assay was immunoSEQ multiplex PCR. The table includes about 60,000 clones, approximately 95% detected once. The sample comprised PBMCs. Receptors originate from a woman younger than 30 in good health and CMV-seronegative.

The rearrangement uses TRBV29-1 and TRBJ1-2, with D uncertain. The CDR3 is 13 residues long. Trimming removed 7 bases at V and 2 bases at J, with 14 bases between. CDR1 SQVTM and CDR2 ANQGSEA come from the germline V gene. The CDR3 coding sequence is TGCAGCGCCCGACTCCTCGTCAACTATGGCTACACCTTC. This encodes CSARLLVNYGYTF.

The chain employs TRBV13 and TRBJ1-5, with D possibly being TRBD1 (6 bases). V was shortened by 2 bases and J by 3 bases, with 14 bases between the two germline ends. The CDR3 runs 16 residues. The V gene's germline CDR1 is PRHDT and CDR2 FYEKMQ (reference sequence). The CDR3 nucleotides are TGTGCCAGCAGCTTATGGGGGCTGACGAACAATCAGCCCCAGCATTTT. This gives the protein CASSLWGLTNNQPQHF.

The chain has TRBV7-2 and TRBJ2-7; D not resolved. Germline values: CDR1 SGHTA, CDR2 FQGNSA. V gave up 4 bases and J gave up 3 bases, with 4 bases separating them. This CDR3 is 11 amino acids long. The CDR3 loop reads CASSSNYEQYF. The CDR3 bases are TGTGCCAGCAGCTCCAACTACGAGCAGTACTTC.

V and J are TRBV6-6 and TRBJ2-1; the D is unclear. Germline lookup yields CDR1 MNHNY and CDR2 SVGAGI (reference sequence). The V gene lost 9 bases and the J gene lost 4 bases, with 16 bases spanning the gap. The CDR3 spans 14 residues. The CDR3 is CARTKRSPYNEQFF. DNA for the CDR3: TGTGCCAGGACAAAAAGGTCGCCGTACAATGAGCAGTTCTTC.

This clone was picked up one time. CDR3 sequence (DNA): TGTGCCAGCAGCCTACTAGCGGCACTTTATACGCAGTATTTT. This gives the protein CASSLLAALYTQYF. The gene calls are TRBV6-5 and TRBJ2-3; 8 positions match TRBD2. The CDR3 has 14 residues. Germline CDR1 and CDR2: MNHEY and SVGAGI. Trimming took 6 bases from V and 7 from J; bases not matched to a gene: 9.

The chain combines TRBV25-1 with TRBJ2-3; weak D call: TRBD1 (5 bases). CDR1 is MGHDK, CDR2 SYGVNS, per germline. Between the trimmed V and J ends, which lost 2 bases and 7 bases, there was a span of 10 bases. The CDR3 runs 13 residues. The chain's CDR3 is CASSERGLNTQYF. The CDR3 bases are TGTGCCAGCAGTGAAAGGGGATTAAATACGCAGTATTTT.

This rearrangement joins TRBV7-9 to TRBJ2-1, with a tentative D call TRBD1 (6 bases). Germline V lookup: CDR1 SEHNR, CDR2 FQNEAQ (reference sequence). Trimming stripped 3 bases from V and 3 bases from J, with 12 bases between. The CDR3 contains 15 residues. Written as DNA, the CDR3 is TGTGCCAGCAGCTTCGGCAGGGGCCGCTACAATGAGCAGTTCTTC. Translated, it gives CASSFGRGRYNEQFF.

The rearrangement links TRBV10-3 to TRBJ2-3; 8 positions agree with TRBD2. The CDR3 runs to 16 residues. Germline V gene sequence: CDR1 ENHRY, CDR2 SYGVKD. With 3 bases clipped from V and 1 base from J, the junction kept 6 bases outside the gene matches. The CDR3 sequence is CAISEPGRGGTDTQYF. The CDR3 coding sequence is TGTGCCATCAGTGAACCTGGGCGGGGGGGCACAGATACGCAGTATTTT.

The V and J genes are TRBV6-7 and TRBJ1-5, with D tentatively TRBD1 (6 bases). TRBV6-7 has ORF status, its function being uncertain. CDR3 length: 15 residues. V was pared by 6 bases and J by 0 bases, with 12 bases between. The CDR3 nucleotides are TGTGCCAGCAGGCGACAGGTGAATAGCAATCAGCCCCAGCATTTT. It encodes CASRRQVNSNQPQHF.

The chain links TRBV29-1 to TRBJ2-1; TRBD2 matches at 12 bases. J was trimmed by 4 bases and V by 7 bases; bases with no gene match: 17. Germline V lookup: CDR1 SQVTM, CDR2 ANQGSEA. CDR3 length: 18 amino acids. The DNA for the CDR3 is TGCAGCGCACCGGACAGGACCGGACTAGCGGGGAGATACAATGAGCAGTTCTTC. It yields the protein CSAPDRTGLAGRYNEQFF.

CDR3 in amino acids: CASILWHEQYF. The CDR3 nucleotides read TGTGCCAGCATTCTTTGGCACGAGCAGTACTTC. The rearrangement uses TRBV2 and TRBJ2-7; unclear D gene. V shed 7 bases and J shed 5 bases, with 9 bases lying between them. Germline assignment: CDR1 SNHLY and CDR2 FYNNEI. CDR3 size: 11 residues.

This clone was seen a few times. The chain employs TRBV7-9 and TRBJ1-6; 9 bases agree with TRBD1. V shed 3 bases and J 9 bases; nucleotides not matched to a gene: 9. Germline V gene sequence: CDR1 SEHNR, CDR2 FQNEAQ (reference sequence). This CDR3 spans 16 amino acids. The CDR3 bases are TGTGCCAGCAGCTTTGGACAGGGGAACTGGGGTTCACCCCTCCACTTT. Translation: CASSFGQGNWGSPLHF.

CDR3 DNA: TGCGCCAGCAGCTTGGGTGGACTAGCGGGGGGCCTTATAGGACTGAATGAGCAGTTCTTC. It translates to CASSLGGLAGGLIGLNEQFF. J is TRBJ2-1 and V is TRBV5-1; 14 positions agree with TRBD2. Trimming cost V 0 bases and J 7 bases; bases outside gene matches: 15. CDR3 length: 20 amino acids. Germline CDR1 reads SGHRS; CDR2 reads YFSETQ.

J is TRBJ1-1 and V is TRBV7-8; D gene unclear. V shed 5 bases and J shed 4 bases, with 8 bases lying between them. Per the germline V gene, CDR1 is SGHVS and CDR2 is FQNEAQ. CDR3 length: 12 amino acids. The CDR3 spells CASSPYGTEAFF. In DNA form, the CDR3 reads TGTGCCAGCAGCCCCTACGGCACTGAAGCTTTCTTT.

This chain uses TRBV11-2 with TRBJ1-5; unclear D gene. CDR3 length: 13 residues. Trimming removed 2 bases at V and 7 bases at J, with 9 bases between. CDR1 and CDR2 (germline): SGHAT, FQNNGV. Here the CDR3 reads CASSLSPGQPQHF. The CDR3 DNA sequence: TGTGCCAGCAGCTTAAGTCCAGGACAGCCCCAGCATTTT. Based on the CDR3 plus reference TRBV11-2 and TRBJ1-5, the full variable domain is EAGVAQSPRYKIIEKRQSVAFWCNPISGHATLYWYQQILGQGPKLLIQFQNNGVVDDSQLPKDRFSAERLKGVDSTLKIQPAKLEDSAVYLCASSLSPGQPQHFGDGTRLSIL.

The chain has TRBV19 and TRBJ2-3; tentatively, D is TRBD2 (6 bases). The CDR3 sequence is 14 residues long. V lost 9 bases to trimming and J lost 0 bases, with 13 bases between them. Per germline, CDR1 LNHDA and CDR2 SQIVND (reference sequence). CDR3 nucleotides: TGTGCCAGCTCCCCGGGGGTTAGCACAGATACGCAGTATTTT. Protein: CASSPGVSTDTQYF.

The chain uses TRBV14 and TRBJ2-1; 8 nucleotides line up with TRBD2. Per germline, CDR1 SGHDN and CDR2 FVKESK. V was pared by 1 base and J by 6 bases, with 14 bases of the junction left unmatched. The CDR3 is made up of 18 amino acids. This chain's CDR3 is CASSQVRIVGTSGNEQFF. In DNA form, the CDR3 reads TGTGCCAGCAGCCAAGTCAGAATCGTAGGAACTAGCGGCAATGAGCAGTTCTTC.